A few counts support the clone carrying this T cell receptor beta chain. Its cognate antigen is unknown. The donor group consisted entirely of healthy Caucasians. The CDR3 has 13 amino acids. Germline V lookup: CDR1 DFQATT, CDR2 SNEGSKA (reference sequence). The V end lost 0 bases, the J end lost 4 bases, and 10 bases lay between the germline ends. The data derive from a study of identical twins. TCRdb analysed the 5' RACE reads with MiXCR anew, one entry per CDR3 protein. The repertoire holds over 600,000 distinct CDR3 sequences, around 20% seen once, with roughly 4% in the top ten. Study results and caveats: Twins shared out-of-frame alpha sequences with excess low generation probability.

These same data were also listed under a study on T cells expressing NK-cell markers.

The V and J genes are TRBV20-1 and TRBJ2-7, with D perhaps matching TRBD2 (5 bases). Sequenced material: PBMCs. This TCR derives from a woman aged 18 to 35 in good health. The CDR3 protein is CSARDQQRYEQYF. As DNA, the CDR3 is TGCAGTGCTAGAGATCAACAGCGGTACGAGCAGTACTTC.